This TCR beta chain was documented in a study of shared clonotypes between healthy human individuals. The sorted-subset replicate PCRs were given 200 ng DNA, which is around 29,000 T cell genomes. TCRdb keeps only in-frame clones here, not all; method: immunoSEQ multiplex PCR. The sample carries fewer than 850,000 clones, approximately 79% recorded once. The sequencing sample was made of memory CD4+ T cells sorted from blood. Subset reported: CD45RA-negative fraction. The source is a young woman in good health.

The CDR3 loop reads CASSLSGPVGTGELFF. The CDR3 DNA sequence: TGTGCCAGCAGTTTATCAGGCCCAGTTGGCACCGGGGAGCTGTTTTTT. This chain links TRBV27 with TRBJ2-2; D remains ambiguous. This CDR3 has 16 residues. Germline V CDR1 and CDR2: MNHEY, SMNVEV (reference sequence). V was pared by 0 bases and J by 4 bases, with 12 bases between.